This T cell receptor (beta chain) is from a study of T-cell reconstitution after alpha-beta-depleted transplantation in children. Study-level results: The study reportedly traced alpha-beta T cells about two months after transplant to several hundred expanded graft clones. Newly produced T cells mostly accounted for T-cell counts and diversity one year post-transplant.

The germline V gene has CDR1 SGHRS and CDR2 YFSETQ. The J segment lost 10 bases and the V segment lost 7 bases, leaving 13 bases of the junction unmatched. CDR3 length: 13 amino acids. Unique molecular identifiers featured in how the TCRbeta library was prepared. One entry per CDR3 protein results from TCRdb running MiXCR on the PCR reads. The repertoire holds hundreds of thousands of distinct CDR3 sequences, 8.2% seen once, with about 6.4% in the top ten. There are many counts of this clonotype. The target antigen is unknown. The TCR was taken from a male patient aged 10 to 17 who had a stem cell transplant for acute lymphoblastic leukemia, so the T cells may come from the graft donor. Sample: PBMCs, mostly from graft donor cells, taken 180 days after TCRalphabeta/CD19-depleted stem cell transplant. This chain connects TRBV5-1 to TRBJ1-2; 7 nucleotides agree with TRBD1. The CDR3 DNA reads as TGCGCCAGCCCTACTGGACAGGAATGCGACTACACCTTC. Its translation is CASPTGQECDYTF.